This is a list of T cell receptor beta chains from one sample in a study of beta chain features in type 1 diabetes. Here immunoSEQ multiplex PCR was the method, and the copy in TCRdb shows in-frame clones only, minus some. The repertoire includes about 150,000 clones, about 9.3% of them detected once, and 0.45% to 0.6% sits in the top ten. Sequenced input: central memory CD4+ T cells from blood. These receptors were collected from a man aged 30-40 years with type 1 diabetes. Each CDR3 is given with its conserved first and last residue. A D gene is named only where the DNA matches it firmly. Where a row states a size, it is once, few, many or the class of an expanded clone; other rows omit it.

j_call: TRBJ2-7; v_call: TRBV6-4; clone_size: few; d_call: NA; cdr3_aa: CASSGRRDFCADF; cdr3_nt: TGTGCCAGCAGCGGAAGGCGGGACTTCTGTGCCGACTTC
j_call: TRBJ1-4; v_call: TRBV14; clone_size: few; d_call: NA; cdr3_aa: CASSRVGGFTEKLFF; cdr3_nt: TGTGCCAGCAGCCGAGTGGGGGGTTTTACTGAAAAACTGTTTTTT
j_call: TRBJ2-1; v_call: TRBV30; clone_size: few; d_call: TRBD2; cdr3_aa: CAWSVGTSGSNEQFF; cdr3_nt: TGTGCCTGGAGTGTAGGGACTAGCGGGAGCAATGAGCAGTTCTTC
j_call: TRBJ1-1; v_call: TRBV5-6; clone_size: few; d_call: TRBD1; cdr3_aa: CASSLGQGADGTEAFF; cdr3_nt: TGTGCCAGCAGCTTGGGACAGGGGGCTGATGGCACTGAAGCTTTCTTT
j_call: TRBJ2-1; v_call: TRBV4-3; clone_size: few; d_call: TRBD2; cdr3_aa: CASSQGVAGVPYNEQFF; cdr3_nt: TGCGCCAGCAGCCAAGGAGTAGCGGGAGTTCCCTACAATGAGCAGTTCTTC
j_call: TRBJ1-1; v_call: TRBV4-2; clone_size: NA; d_call: NA; cdr3_aa: CASSQDLGQGNTEAFF; cdr3_nt: TGTGCCAGCAGCCAAGATCTCGGGCAGGGAAACACTGAAGCTTTCTTT
j_call: TRBJ2-1; v_call: TRBV7-2; clone_size: NA; d_call: NA; cdr3_aa: CASSPSRTLHEQFF; cdr3_nt: TGTGCCAGCAGCCCAAGTAGGACTTTACATGAGCAGTTCTTC
j_call: TRBJ1-4; v_call: TRBV19; clone_size: NA; d_call: TRBD1; cdr3_aa: CASSRRTGANEKLFF; cdr3_nt: TGTGCCAGTAGTAGAAGGACAGGGGCGAATGAAAAACTGTTTTTT
j_call: TRBJ2-7; v_call: TRBV14; clone_size: NA; d_call: NA; cdr3_aa: CASSHANGVRYF; cdr3_nt: TGTGCCAGCAGCCACGCCAACGGGGTACGGTACTTC
j_call: TRBJ2-1; v_call: TRBV11-3; clone_size: NA; d_call: NA; cdr3_aa: CASSRQGYEQFF; cdr3_nt: TGTGCCAGCAGCAGGCAGGGATATGAGCAGTTCTTC
j_call: TRBJ1-1; v_call: TRBV14; clone_size: NA; d_call: TRBD1; cdr3_aa: CASSQDVSDRWGAEAFF; cdr3_nt: TGTGCCAGCAGCCAAGACGTCTCGGACAGGTGGGGAGCTGAAGCTTTCTTT
j_call: TRBJ2-2; v_call: TRBV5-1; clone_size: NA; d_call: TRBD2; cdr3_aa: CASSLGTSGETGELFF; cdr3_nt: TGCGCCAGCAGCCTTGGGACTAGCGGAGAGACCGGGGAGCTGTTTTTT
j_call: TRBJ2-4; v_call: TRBV5-4; clone_size: few; d_call: NA; cdr3_aa: CASSPSGWGPQNIQYF; cdr3_nt: TGTGCCAGCAGTCCTAGCGGATGGGGGCCTCAAAACATTCAGTACTTC
j_call: TRBJ1-4; v_call: TRBV30; clone_size: few; d_call: TRBD1; cdr3_aa: CAWSQTGQEKLFF; cdr3_nt: TGTGCCTGGAGCCAGACAGGGCAGGAAAAACTGTTTTTT
j_call: TRBJ2-5; v_call: TRBV30; clone_size: NA; d_call: TRBD1; cdr3_aa: CAYSQGVQETQYF; cdr3_nt: TGTGCCTACTCTCAGGGGGTCCAAGAGACCCAGTACTTC
j_call: TRBJ1-1; v_call: TRBV4-3; clone_size: few; d_call: TRBD1; cdr3_aa: CASSQQGDTEAFF; cdr3_nt: TGCGCCAGCAGCCAACAGGGGGACACTGAAGCTTTCTTT
j_call: TRBJ2-1; v_call: TRBV7-2; clone_size: NA; d_call: TRBD2; cdr3_aa: CASSLAMSGRPNEQFF; cdr3_nt: TGTGCCAGCAGCTTAGCGATGAGCGGGAGGCCCAATGAGCAGTTCTTC
j_call: TRBJ1-5; v_call: TRBV2; clone_size: few; d_call: NA; cdr3_aa: CASSESSGPQHF; cdr3_nt: TGTGCCAGCAGTGAGAGTTCCGGGCCCCAGCATTTT
j_call: TRBJ1-1; v_call: TRBV7-3; clone_size: few; d_call: NA; cdr3_aa: CASSQGQSSKAFF; cdr3_nt: TGTGCCAGCAGCCAGGGGCAGTCCTCGAAAGCTTTCTTT
j_call: TRBJ2-7; v_call: TRBV13; clone_size: few; d_call: NA; cdr3_aa: CASRTAHTYEQYF; cdr3_nt: TGTGCCAGTCGGACAGCACATACTTACGAGCAGTACTTC
j_call: TRBJ2-6; v_call: TRBV6-6; clone_size: few; d_call: NA; cdr3_aa: CASSSRHAGANVLTF; cdr3_nt: TGTGCCAGCAGTTCCCGACACGCTGGGGCCAACGTCCTGACTTTC
j_call: TRBJ1-1; v_call: TRBV6-5; clone_size: few; d_call: NA; cdr3_aa: CASTGNTEAFF; cdr3_nt: TGTGCCAGCACGGGGAACACTGAAGCTTTCTTT
j_call: TRBJ2-3; v_call: TRBV20-1; clone_size: NA; d_call: TRBD1; cdr3_aa: CSATQGETQYF; cdr3_nt: TGCAGTGCTACGCAGGGGGAAACGCAGTATTTT
j_call: TRBJ2-3; v_call: TRBV4-2; clone_size: NA; d_call: NA; cdr3_aa: CASSPVGGGTDTQYF; cdr3_nt: TGTGCCAGCAGCCCCGTGGGGGGAGGCACAGATACGCAGTATTTT
j_call: TRBJ2-7; v_call: TRBV18; clone_size: few; d_call: NA; cdr3_aa: CASSPPSRQSYEQYF; cdr3_nt: TGTGCCAGCTCACCACCGTCCAGACAATCCTACGAGCAGTACTTC
j_call: TRBJ2-2; v_call: TRBV11-2; clone_size: NA; d_call: TRBD2; cdr3_aa: CASSLDFSGTGAGELFF; cdr3_nt: TGTGCCAGCAGCTTAGATTTTAGCGGGACGGGCGCCGGGGAGCTGTTTTTT
j_call: TRBJ2-7; v_call: TRBV27; clone_size: NA; d_call: NA; cdr3_aa: CASTFSTRSGEQYF; cdr3_nt: TGTGCCAGCACCTTCTCGACTAGATCAGGCGAGCAGTACTTC
j_call: TRBJ2-3; v_call: TRBV2; clone_size: few; d_call: NA; cdr3_aa: CAIDPTSADTQYF; cdr3_nt: TGTGCCATCGACCCGACTAGTGCAGATACGCAGTATTTT
j_call: TRBJ2-2; v_call: TRBV5-6; clone_size: NA; d_call: TRBD1; cdr3_aa: CASSLVQGARTGELFF; cdr3_nt: TGTGCCAGCAGCTTGGTACAGGGGGCCCGCACCGGGGAGCTGTTTTTT
j_call: TRBJ2-1; v_call: TRBV5-1; clone_size: few; d_call: TRBD2; cdr3_aa: CASSLDIAGGRNEQFF; cdr3_nt: TGCGCCAGCAGCTTGGACATAGCGGGAGGACGCAATGAGCAGTTCTTC
j_call: TRBJ2-3; v_call: TRBV7-3; clone_size: few; d_call: NA; cdr3_aa: CASSLIGGTSTDTQYF; cdr3_nt: TGTGCCAGCAGCTTAATAGGAGGTACTAGCACAGATACGCAGTATTTT
j_call: TRBJ2-2; v_call: TRBV11-3; clone_size: NA; d_call: TRBD1; cdr3_aa: CASSRVGGTGAGELFF; cdr3_nt: TGTGCCAGCAGCCGCGTCGGCGGGACAGGGGCCGGGGAGCTGTTTTTT
j_call: TRBJ2-5; v_call: TRBV5-4; clone_size: few; d_call: TRBD2; cdr3_aa: CASTDATSGQETQYF; cdr3_nt: TGTGCCAGCACCGATGCGACTAGCGGACAAGAGACCCAGTACTTC
j_call: TRBJ2-7; v_call: TRBV28; clone_size: NA; d_call: TRBD2; cdr3_aa: CASGLAGAHEQYF; cdr3_nt: TGTGCCAGCGGACTAGCGGGGGCCCACGAGCAGTACTTC
j_call: TRBJ2-7; v_call: TRBV28; clone_size: NA; d_call: NA; cdr3_aa: CAGGLDGATYEQYF; cdr3_nt: TGTGCCGGGGGACTTGACGGGGCCACCTACGAGCAGTACTTC
j_call: TRBJ2-1; v_call: TRBV29-1; clone_size: NA; d_call: TRBD2; cdr3_aa: CSVAGGGYNEQFF; cdr3_nt: TGCAGCGTTGCTGGCGGGGGTTACAATGAGCAGTTCTTC
j_call: TRBJ1-5; v_call: TRBV19; clone_size: NA; d_call: NA; cdr3_aa: CASSPMTGYQPQHF; cdr3_nt: TGTGCCAGTAGTCCCATGACGGGGTATCAGCCCCAGCATTTT
j_call: TRBJ1-1; v_call: TRBV29-1; clone_size: NA; d_call: TRBD1; cdr3_aa: CSVRDRANTEAFF; cdr3_nt: TGCAGCGTCCGGGACAGAGCGAACACTGAGGCTTTCTTT
j_call: TRBJ2-2; v_call: TRBV15; clone_size: NA; d_call: NA; cdr3_aa: CATSRTGVAGELFF; cdr3_nt: TGTGCCACCAGCAGGACAGGCGTGGCCGGGGAGCTGTTTTTT
j_call: TRBJ2-5; v_call: TRBV12-5; clone_size: NA; d_call: TRBD2; cdr3_aa: CASGLGTSGYQETQYF; cdr3_nt: TGTGCTAGTGGTTTGGGGACTAGCGGGTACCAAGAGACCCAGTACTTC
j_call: TRBJ2-2; v_call: TRBV5-1; clone_size: few; d_call: TRBD2; cdr3_aa: CASSLMSSGSRDTGELFF; cdr3_nt: TGCGCCAGCAGCTTGATGTCTAGCGGGAGTAGGGACACCGGGGAGCTGTTTTTT
j_call: TRBJ2-1; v_call: TRBV4-2; clone_size: few; d_call: TRBD1; cdr3_aa: CASSQQGARYNEQFF; cdr3_nt: TGTGCCAGCAGTCAACAGGGGGCCAGGTACAATGAGCAGTTCTTC
j_call: TRBJ2-1; v_call: TRBV7-9; clone_size: few; d_call: TRBD2; cdr3_aa: CASSKTSGSYEQFF; cdr3_nt: TGTGCCAGCAGTAAGACTAGCGGGAGCTATGAGCAGTTCTTC
j_call: TRBJ2-3; v_call: TRBV29-1; clone_size: few; d_call: TRBD1; cdr3_aa: CSAATGTGVSDTQYF; cdr3_nt: TGCAGCGCAGCCACCGGGACAGGGGTGTCAGATACGCAGTATTTT
j_call: TRBJ2-1; v_call: TRBV29-1; clone_size: NA; d_call: NA; cdr3_aa: CSAISSYNEQFF; cdr3_nt: TGCAGCGCTATAAGCTCCTACAATGAGCAGTTCTTC
j_call: TRBJ2-7; v_call: TRBV6-5; clone_size: NA; d_call: NA; cdr3_aa: CASSYGGFNEQYF; cdr3_nt: TGTGCCAGCAGTTACGGAGGGTTTAACGAGCAGTACTTC